This TCR beta chain was captured by sequencing in a study of post-analysis software for immune sequencing data (dated by TCRdb to 2014 to 2015). For the study in its entirety: Relapsing-remitting, secondary progressive and progressive-relapsing multiple sclerosis were recorded as disease courses, and subtype annotation was lacking for some patients. The multiple sclerosis patient repertoires were compared with 11 previously published healthy control repertoires from donors aged about 6 to 26 years. A subset of samples was prepared in parallel using single-end sample barcoding, then pooled and co-amplified after Illumina adapter ligation. Study-wide conclusions, independent of this receptor: Compared with controls, multiple sclerosis patients had significantly lower normalized Chao1 diversity, a finding suggesting substantial peripheral T-cell clonal expansion. Direct clustering with F measure revealed strong co-clustering of samples prepared in the same batch, which led to a batch-effect correction. The control group was slightly older than the multiple sclerosis patient group. Significantly higher frequencies in patients than in controls were found for about five TRBV segments, including TRBV5-6, TRBV5-1 and TRBV20-1.

Comment on this clonotype: Its antigen is unknown. No much larger clone is present one base from it, and per-base qualities are unavailable.

Libraries were built with PCR. The instrument given in TCRdb is Illumina HiSeq 2500. To reduce PCR and sequencing biases, unique molecular identifiers were built into the TCR beta cDNA libraries. Every 1 to 10 million input T cells yielded about 500,000 cDNA molecules, meaning each molecule approximated one T cell. The patient libraries were prepared and sequenced with the same protocol used for the earlier healthy control dataset. Within a given batch, samples were prepared together, multiplexed and sequenced on the same HiSeq lane. In the paper's pipeline: Raw barcoded reads were processed with MIGEC, discarding single-read molecular identifier groups before consensus assembly and CDR3 extraction. Clonotype tables were post-analysed with VDJtools, and diversity was normalized by down-sampling all datasets to the smallest sample size. Repertoire overlap clustering matched CDR3 amino acid but not nucleotide sequences to correct batch-related cross-sample contamination. TCRdb handled the public reads itself, with Q25 trimming in fastp and clone calling in MiXCR, and kept productive beta chains. Each CDR3 protein gets just one entry, which takes the most common genes and DNA from the rows behind it. The V and J calls and clone size are TCRdb's, not the authors'. A total of roughly 200,000 distinct CDR3 sequences appear in this sample, roughly 30% of them only once. Around 3.7% of the sample is in the top ten clones.

To demonstrate the VDJtools post-analysis software, the study profiled TCR beta repertoires from the peripheral blood of approximately twelve young patients with multiple sclerosis. The patients with multiple sclerosis were children and adolescents between roughly 6 and 16 years of age. Measured from the cysteine to the phenylalanine, the CDR3 is 16 residues long. Here the CDR3 DNA is all that survives: 48 bases in frame from base 1. The junction carries 27 bases between V and J, which are trimmed by 5 bases and 11 bases respectively. CDR1 and CDR2 are read off the germline V gene (reference sequence) as SEHNR and FQNEAQ.

The sample comprised blood. The V and J segments used are TRBV7-9 and TRBJ1-1; the D gene is perhaps TRBD1, on 5 matching bases. This receptor was obtained from a girl aged 2 to 17 with multiple sclerosis. For the CDR3, the sequence is CASSRDLTDSRPGAFF. The nucleotide sequence reads TGTGCCAGCAGCCGAGACTTGACAGATTCCCGGCCGGGGGCTTTCTTT.